The sequence of this TCR beta chain was determined in a study of graft-versus-host responses after intestinal transplantation. Study conclusions and caveats: The presence of high graft-versus-host to host-versus-graft clonal ratios in allografts characterized patients with graft-donor T cell macrochimerism.

Grafts had their tissue processed, releasing intraepithelial and lamina propria lymphocytes. Generated by immunoSEQ multiplex PCR, the TCRdb table keeps only in-frame clones and is missing some. The table has about 20,000 clones, roughly 79% seen once; the top ten hold approximately 3.3%. The CDR3 sequence is 12 residues long. CDR1 is LGHNA, CDR2 YSLEER, per germline. Deletions cut 1 base from V and 9 bases from J, with 7 bases between. A word on this clone: Its specificity is unknown.

Sequences were derived from ileum tissue, sampled 12 days after intestinal transplant. The chain uses TRBV4-3 and TRBJ2-1, with D possibly being TRBD2 (5 bases). The sequence was collected from a human patient who received an intestinal transplant, so some T cells may come from the graft donor. The CDR3 here is CASSQVRGEQFF. In nucleotides, the CDR3 is TGCGCCAGCAGCCAAGTTCGGGGTGAGCAGTTCTTC.